One and the same sample provided the 30 T cell receptor beta chains below, sequenced in a study of early T cells in non-severe SARS-CoV-2 infection. TCRdb redid the calling of the 5' RACE reads with MiXCR, one entry per CDR3 protein. The sample has around 77,000 distinct CDR3 sequences, less than 15% seen once. The sequencing here drew on whole blood, taken at baseline. These receptors all stem from an adult who was a healthcare worker with PCR-confirmed SARS-CoV-2 infection or an uninfected control (not recorded which). The donor label of this sample is uncertain.

This rearrangement joins TRBV3-1 to TRBJ2-2; D might be TRBD2 (6 bases). The CDR3 sequence is 15 residues long. Trimming left V 4 bases short and J 3 bases short, with 12 bases between. The germline V gene encodes CDR1 LGHDT and CDR2 YNNKEL (reference sequence). The CDR3 loop reads CASSLWTTDTGELFF. For the CDR3, the DNA is TGTGCCAGCAGCCTCTGGACTACGGACACCGGGGAGCTGTTTTTT.

This clonotype was counted many times. The chain recombines TRBV20-1 with TRBJ1-6; weak D call: TRBD1 (6 bases). CDR1 is DFQATT, CDR2 SNEGSKA, per germline (reference sequence). The CDR3 loop spans 16 amino acids. Trimming cost V 5 bases and J 4 bases, with 18 bases left between them. CDR3 nucleotide sequence: TGCAGTGCTGGGCCCGGGACACCGCTTTATAATTCACCCCTCCACTTT. Translated, it gives CSAGPGTPLYNSPLHF.

The chain joins TRBV29-1 to TRBJ1-2; D gene unclear. The ends were cut back, 1 base at V and 2 bases at J, with 8 bases in the middle. Looked up from germline, CDR1 is SQVTM and CDR2 is ANQGSEA. The CDR3 runs 13 residues. The CDR3 loop is CSVEAAQNYGYTF. The CDR3 DNA sequence: TGCAGCGTTGAAGCCGCACAGAACTATGGCTACACCTTC.

This sequence joins TRBV5-1 and TRBJ1-4; possible D gene TRBD1, 5 bases. The CDR3 is 15 amino acids. Germline-derived CDR1 and CDR2 are SGHRS and YFSETQ. V was cut by 1 base and J by 5 bases, with 12 bases left in between. DNA for the CDR3: TGCGCCAGCAGCTTGACGGGGACCCTGAATGAAAAACTGTTTTTT. Protein sequence: CASSLTGTLNEKLFF. The entire variable domain, with the rest obtained from reference TRBV5-1 and TRBJ1-4, is as follows: KAGVTQTPRYLIKTRGQQVTLSCSPISGHRSVSWYQQTPGQGLQFLFEYFSETQRNKGNFPGRFSGRQFSNSRSEMNVSTLELGDSALYLCASSLTGTLNEKLFFGSGTQLSVL.

Many counts were recorded for this clonotype. The chain joins TRBV6-5 to TRBJ2-3; 9 bases map to TRBD1. Germline CDR1 MNHEY, CDR2 SVGAGI. After removal of 2 bases from V and 4 bases from J, the junction contained 1 base not matched to a gene. The CDR3 has 14 residues. In DNA, the CDR3 is TGTGCCAGCAGTTACGGGACAGGGTCAGATACGCAGTATTTT. Translated, it gives CASSYGTGSDTQYF.

Only a few counts were recorded for this clonotype. This sequence joins TRBV11-2 and TRBJ2-1; TRBD1 is a possible D gene (7 bases). The CDR3 totals 14 residues. Germline V gives CDR1 SGHAT, CDR2 FQNNGV. V lost 4 bases to trimming and J lost 8 bases, with 15 bases between them. The CDR3: CASSWSEGAYEQFF. CDR3 DNA sequence: TGTGCCAGCAGCTGGTCGGAGGGGGCCTATGAGCAGTTCTTC. The variable domain in full, with the rest retrieved from reference TRBV11-2 and TRBJ2-1, is EAGVAQSPRYKIIEKRQSVAFWCNPISGHATLYWYQQILGQGPKLLIQFQNNGVVDDSQLPKDRFSAERLKGVDSTLKIQPAKLEDSAVYLCASSWSEGAYEQFFGPGTRLTVL.

Ten or more counts support this clonotype. The rearrangement joins TRBV7-8 to TRBJ2-3, with a weak D call TRBD1 (5 bases). Trimming removed 5 bases at V and 2 bases at J, with 11 bases between. The CDR3 length is 14 residues. Germline loops: CDR1 SGHVS, CDR2 FQNEAQ. In DNA form, the CDR3 reads TGTGCCAGCAGCCCGTACAGGAACACAGATACGCAGTATTTT. Amino acid sequence: CASSPYRNTDTQYF.

In its sample, this clonotype was seen many times. The chain uses TRBV18 and TRBJ1-1; 9 nucleotides line up with TRBD1. V shed 3 bases, J shed 10 bases, and the junction held 9 bases outside the gene matches. The CDR3 has 14 residues. Germline V gene data show CDR1 as KGHSH and CDR2 as LQKENI. The CDR3 loop is CASSPGTGLHLAFF. In DNA, the CDR3 is TGTGCCAGCTCACCTGGGACAGGGCTCCACTTAGCTTTCTTT.

The chain combines TRBV7-6 with TRBJ2-2; 11 positions match TRBD1. The CDR3 length is 17 residues. V lost 7 bases and J lost 5; bases outside the gene matches: 12. Germline V CDR1 and CDR2: SGHVS, FNYEAQ. In DNA form, the CDR3 reads TGTGCCAGCACCCCAAAATCCGGGACAGGGGGAACCGGGGAGCTGTTTTTT. Translating it yields CASTPKSGTGGTGELFF.

This clonotype was counted only a few times. This chain connects TRBV6-1 to TRBJ2-1, with 8 bases that match TRBD2. The germline V gene has CDR1 MNHNS and CDR2 SASEGT. Germline trimming cut 10 bases from V and 2 bases from J; bases unmatched to any gene: 4. This CDR3 is 13 amino acids long. In DNA, the CDR3 is TGTGCCACCCCCGGGGGGGCCTACAATGAGCAGTTCTTC. It yields the protein CATPGGAYNEQFF.

The V gene is TRBV7-2, the J gene TRBJ1-2; D is perhaps TRBD1 (5 bases). CDR1 is SGHTA, CDR2 FQGNSA, per germline. Trimming stripped 8 bases from V and 6 bases from J, with 16 bases between. CDR3 length equals 13 residues. The CDR3 DNA reads as TGTGCCAGCGATACCAGGGTTCAGGATGGCTACACCTTC. Residues: CASDTRVQDGYTF.

This clonotype was observed a handful of times. This rearrangement joins TRBV29-1 to TRBJ1-1, with unresolved D. V lost 6 bases and J 5 bases, leaving 13 bases between the germline ends. The CDR3 covers 12 residues. Germline CDR1 SQVTM, CDR2 ANQGSEA. The CDR3 coding sequence is TGCAGCGTCCCCGTGGGCAGGACTGAAGCTTTCTTT. This encodes CSVPVGRTEAFF.

This clonotype was seen a few times. The chain combines TRBV13 with TRBJ2-4; weak D call: TRBD2 (6 bases). Germline CDR1 PRHDT, CDR2 FYEKMQ (reference sequence). With 3 bases removed from V and 0 bases from J, the gap between germline ends came to 9 bases. This CDR3 is 15 amino acids long. CDR3 in amino acids: CASSLPGLAKNIQYF. CDR3 DNA sequence: TGTGCCAGCAGCTTGCCGGGACTAGCCAAAAACATTCAGTACTTC.

The sample holds many counts of this clonotype. The chain uses TRBV20-1 and TRBJ1-3; TRBD1 matches 7 bases. The germline CDR1 and CDR2 sequences are DFQATT and SNEGSKA (reference sequence). The CDR3 is made up of 13 amino acids. V was pared by 5 bases and J by 4 bases, with 5 bases of the junction left unmatched. In nucleotides, the CDR3 is TGCAGTGCTCCTGACAGGGTCGGAAACACCATATATTTT. This gives the protein CSAPDRVGNTIYF.

The V gene is TRBV10-3, the J gene TRBJ2-1, with D tentatively TRBD2 (5 bases). This CDR3 spans 9 amino acids. Per the germline V gene, CDR1 is ENHRY and CDR2 is SYGVKD. Trimming took 11 bases from V and 16 from J, leaving 15 bases between them. The CDR3: CAPDRETFF. CDR3 nucleotides: TGTGCCCCAGACCGGGAAACTTTCTTC.

Ten or more counts support this clonotype. The CDR3 spells CASSVTYGGRTGELFF. The CDR3 DNA follows: TGTGCCAGCAGTGTTACGTACGGGGGTAGGACCGGGGAGCTGTTTTTT. This chain links TRBV6-2 or TRBV6-3 with TRBJ2-2; D is possibly TRBD2 (6 bases). The CDR3 covers 16 residues. Trimming removed 5 bases from V and 5 bases from J, with 18 bases in between. Germline CDR1 is MNHEY and CDR2 is SVGEGT.

This clonotype was seen a handful of times. The chain joins TRBV5-1 to TRBJ1-1; possibly TRBD1 for D (5 bases). The germline V gene has CDR1 SGHRS and CDR2 YFSETQ. The CDR3 spans 15 residues. Trimming left V 4 bases short and J 0 bases short, with 13 bases between. The CDR3 loop is CASSPNWGMNTEAFF. The CDR3 DNA reads TGCGCCAGCAGCCCTAACTGGGGGATGAACACTGAAGCTTTCTTT.

This clonotype was counted many times. The rearrangement uses TRBV10-1 and TRBJ2-3; the match to TRBD2 covers 7 bases. V gave up 0 bases and J gave up 15 bases; unmatched junction bases: 6. Germline V gene sequence: CDR1 WNHNN, CDR2 SYGVQD (reference sequence). The CDR3 covers 12 residues. The CDR3 reads CASSESRAGEYF. Written as DNA, the CDR3 is TGCGCCAGCAGTGAGTCCAGGGCGGGGGAATATTTT.

This clonotype was counted a single time. The V gene is TRBV11-2, the J gene TRBJ2-2, with TRBD2 identical over 8 bases. Germline-derived CDR1 and CDR2 are SGHAT and FQNNGV. There are 21 residues in the CDR3. J was trimmed by 5 bases and V by 1 base; bases with no gene match: 21. CDR3 DNA: TGTGCCAGCAGCTTAGCCCCGGTGGGTAGCGGGATGAGACGCGAGACCGGGGAGCTGTTTTTT. Translating it yields CASSLAPVGSGMRRETGELFF.

In this sample, this clonotype turned up many times. The chain uses TRBV11-2 and TRBJ2-5, with 12 bases matching TRBD1. This CDR3 is 15 amino acids long. The germline CDR1 and CDR2 sequences are SGHAT and FQNNGV. J lost 7 bases, V lost 5 bases, and 8 bases had no gene match. As DNA, the CDR3 is TGTGCCAGCAGCGAGGGACAGGGGGCGCCCGGGACCCAGTACTTC. This sequence encodes CASSEGQGAPGTQYF.

The gene calls are TRBV27 and TRBJ2-5, with 9 nucleotides matching TRBD1. The junction had 4 bases not matched to a gene; V was cut back by 6 bases and J by 2 bases. CDR1 MNHEY and CDR2 SMNVEV come from the germline V gene (reference sequence). The length of the CDR3 is 14 residues. Written as DNA, the CDR3 is TGTGCCAGCAGGGGACAGGGACTTCAAGAGACCCAGTACTTC. Its protein is CASRGQGLQETQYF.

This clonotype was counted ten times or more. The chain carries TRBV18 and TRBJ2-3; D call uncertain. The germline V and J ends were trimmed by 3 bases and 0 bases, with 4 bases remaining between them. The CDR3 length is 13 residues. Germline-derived CDR1 and CDR2 are KGHSH and LQKENI. CDR3 amino acids: CASSPPSTDTQYF. Written as DNA, the CDR3 is TGTGCCAGCTCACCTCCGAGCACAGATACGCAGTATTTT.

This clonotype was counted at least ten times. The genes are TRBV27 and TRBJ1-2, with D possibly TRBD1 on 5 matching bases. The CDR3 loop spans 15 amino acids. Germline-derived CDR1 and CDR2 are MNHEY and SMNVEV (reference sequence). Trimming took off 7 bases at V and 5 bases at J, with 20 bases between the two ends. CDR3 bases: TGTGCCAGCATCCCCCCACACGAAGGGGTATATGGCTACACCTTC. This encodes CASIPPHEGVYGYTF.

This clonotype has at least ten counts. CDR3 bases: TGTGCCAGCAGTTACTGGGGCACAGTGAAAGCTTTCTTT. Residues: CASSYWGTVKAFF. The V and J genes are TRBV6-2 or TRBV6-3 and TRBJ1-1; a possible D gene is TRBD1 (5 bases). V lost 1 base to trimming and J lost 9 bases, with 12 bases between them. The CDR3 totals 13 residues. CDR1 MNHEY and CDR2 SVGEGT come from the germline V gene.

A few counts support this clonotype. V gene TRBV6-5 combines with J gene TRBJ2-5; 8 nucleotides agree with TRBD1. The CDR3 sequence is 16 residues long. With 6 bases clipped from V and 0 bases from J, the junction kept 9 bases outside the gene matches. Germline V lookup: CDR1 MNHEY, CDR2 SVGAGI. The CDR3 loop reads CASSPLGQGNQETQYF. CDR3 coding DNA: TGTGCCAGCAGCCCTCTTGGACAGGGCAACCAAGAGACCCAGTACTTC.

This clonotype has at least ten counts. This chain links TRBV19 with TRBJ2-2, with no clear D. The V gene's germline CDR1 is LNHDA and CDR2 SQIVND (reference sequence). The CDR3 totals 13 residues. V was cut by 3 bases and J by 6 bases, with 8 bases left in between. The CDR3: CASSIIGPGELFF. The CDR3 DNA follows: TGTGCCAGTAGTATCATTGGTCCCGGGGAGCTGTTTTTT.

The CDR3 loop reads CASSPGTGRGNEQFF. In nucleotides, the CDR3 is TGTGCCAGCAGCCCGGGGACAGGGCGAGGTAATGAGCAGTTCTTC. The V and J genes are TRBV5-4 and TRBJ2-1; 9 nucleotides agree with TRBD1. J was trimmed by 7 bases and V by 4 bases; bases with no gene match: 9. From germline, CDR1 is SGHNT and CDR2 YYREEE (reference sequence). This CDR3 is 15 amino acids long.

The chain has TRBV5-1 and TRBJ2-1, with 11 bases matching TRBD2. V shed 1 base, J shed 4 bases, and the junction held 4 bases outside the gene matches. This CDR3 spans 16 amino acids. CDR1 is SGHRS, CDR2 YFSETQ, per germline. CDR3 in DNA: TGCGCCAGCAGCTTGTCCGGGACTAGCGGTTACAATGAGCAGTTCTTC. It specifies CASSLSGTSGYNEQFF.

This clonotype was seen only a few times. V usage is TRBV5-1 and J usage is TRBJ2-5, with TRBD2 identical over 9 bases. The germline V gene encodes CDR1 SGHRS and CDR2 YFSETQ. Trimming removed 8 bases from V and 4 bases from J; junction bases left unmatched: 6. CDR3 length: 13 residues. This CDR3 is CASRAGGLETQYF. CDR3 in DNA: TGCGCCAGTCGAGCGGGGGGTCTAGAGACCCAGTACTTC.

This clonotype showed up just a few times. The CDR3 loop reads CASSLDAGQAFF. The CDR3 DNA reads TGTGCCAGCAGTTTAGATGCCGGGCAAGCTTTCTTT. The chain couples TRBV12-3 or TRBV12-4 to TRBJ1-1; D unresolved. Trimming shortened V by 1 base and J by 9 bases, and 9 bases separated the two germline ends. The CDR3 spans 12 residues.